This T cell receptor beta chain was sequenced during a study of cytomegalovirus exposure and HLA in healthy donors. General study findings and limits: Cytomegalovirus status was reportedly diagnosed by the classifier with high specificity and sensitivity. Earlier findings revealed that most TCR beta V segments proved productive either about 87% or about 30% of the time.

60 Vbeta and 13 Jbeta primers were used in PCR. The table came from immunoSEQ multiplex PCR; TCRdb's copy has only in-frame clones and leaves some out. The repertoire holds over 100,000 clones, with 74% as singletons. The CDR3 loop spans 14 amino acids. Germline assignment: CDR1 MDHEN and CDR2 SYDVKM. The junction had 6 bases not matched to a gene; V was cut back by 6 bases and J by 5 bases. Comment on this clone: The antigen is unknown.

Missing from this donor's record is the CMV serostatus. V and J are TRBV28 and TRBJ2-3; TRBD2 aligns across 9 bases. Sequencing input: PBMCs. This receptor was obtained from a human donor in good health. Here the CDR3 DNA reads TGTGCCAGCAGGGGCGGGGGGGCTGGAGATACGCAGTATTTT. Amino acids: CASRGGGAGDTQYF. Full variable domain (remainder filled in from reference TRBV28 and TRBJ2-3): DVKVTQSSRYLVKRTGEKVFLECVQDMDHENMFWYRQDPGLGLRLIYFSYDVKMKEKGDIPEGYSVSREKKERFSLILESASTNQTSMYLCASRGGGAGDTQYFGPGTRLTVL.